The 24 T cell receptor beta chains in this list originate from one sample, sequenced in a study of cytomegalovirus exposure and HLA in healthy donors. The PCR made use of 60 Vbeta and 13 Jbeta primers. The repertoire was sequenced with immunoSEQ multiplex PCR; TCRdb's copy has only in-frame clones and lacks some. The table lists fewer than 200,000 clones, about three quarters of them singletons. Material for sequencing was PBMCs. These receptors were collected from a female donor in good health and CMV-seronegative.

This clone was recorded only once. V and J are TRBV7-3 and TRBJ2-7, with TRBD2 matching 11 bases. Germline V gives CDR1 SGHTA, CDR2 FQGTGA. The CDR3 runs to 15 residues. After removal of 5 bases from V and 1 base from J, the junction contained 4 bases not matched to a gene. Here the CDR3 reads CASSHSGGESYEQYF. In DNA form, the CDR3 reads TGTGCCAGCAGCCATAGCGGGGGGGAATCCTACGAGCAGTACTTC.

The genes are TRBV7-8 and TRBJ1-1; 7 positions agree with TRBD1. This CDR3 is 16 amino acids long. The J segment lost 0 bases and the V segment lost 6 bases, leaving 10 bases of the junction unmatched. The germline V gene encodes CDR1 SGHVS and CDR2 FQNEAQ. The CDR3 reads CASSFRDSGLNTEAFF. The DNA for the CDR3 is TGTGCCAGCAGTTTCCGGGACAGCGGCTTGAACACTGAAGCTTTCTTT.

The CDR3 here is CASSDDRPNEQFF. The DNA for the CDR3 is TGTGCCAGCAGCGACGACAGGCCCAATGAGCAGTTCTTC. V and J are TRBV9 and TRBJ2-1; TRBD1 is a possible D gene (6 bases). The length of the CDR3 is 13 residues. V was shortened by 3 bases and J by 6 bases, with 10 bases between the two germline ends. Germline CDR1 and CDR2: SGDLS and YYNGEE.

The chain recombines TRBV7-6 with TRBJ2-4, with D possibly being TRBD2 (5 bases). V dropped 5 bases and J dropped 2 bases, with 16 bases sitting between them. The CDR3 is 16 residues long. Per germline, CDR1 SGHVS and CDR2 FNYEAQ. DNA for the CDR3: TGTGCCAGCAGCCCCACCCCACCGGGATCCAAAAACATTCAGTACTTC. Protein product: CASSPTPPGSKNIQYF. Full variable domain (remainder filled in from reference TRBV7-6 and TRBJ2-4): GAGVSQSPRYKVTKRGQDVALRCDPISGHVSLYWYRQALGQGPEFLTYFNYEAQQDKSGLPNDRFSAERPEGSISTLTIQRTEQRDSAMYRCASSPTPPGSKNIQYFGAGTRLSVL.

The chain carries TRBV6-5 and TRBJ2-6; no clear D gene. V was clipped by 5 bases and J by 0 bases, with 8 bases between them. The CDR3 is made up of 15 amino acids. Germline loops: CDR1 MNHEY, CDR2 SVGAGI. CDR3 nucleotide sequence: TGTGCCAGCAGTAAGACACCCTCTGGGGCCAACGTCCTGACTTTC. Amino acids: CASSKTPSGANVLTF.

To note about this clone: Sequence at one end of the junction differs from germline and may be a read error. The chain recombines TRBV7-9 with TRBJ2-1, with 13 nucleotides matching TRBD2. This CDR3 is 17 amino acids long. Germline CDR1 is SEHNR and CDR2 is FQNEAQ (reference sequence). The CDR3, as DNA: TGTTCCAGCAGCTTAGGGACTAGCGGGGTATTCTACAATGAGCAGTTCTTC. Its protein is CSSSLGTSGVFYNEQFF.

The chain employs TRBV7-9 and TRBJ1-1; maybe TRBD1 (5 bases). Looked up from germline, CDR1 is SEHNR and CDR2 is FQNEAQ (reference sequence). V was trimmed by 1 base and J by 0 bases, leaving 9 bases between them. The CDR3 is made up of 15 amino acids. For the CDR3, the DNA is TGTGCCAGCAGCTTAGGCGGGGCCATGAACACTGAAGCTTTCTTT. This encodes CASSLGGAMNTEAFF.

This clone was counted between two and nine times. The rearrangement joins TRBV10-1 to TRBJ2-2, with a tentative D call TRBD2 (5 bases). Germline V lookup: CDR1 WNHNN, CDR2 SYGVQD (reference sequence). This CDR3 contains 15 residues. Trimming cost V 8 bases and J 3 bases, with 16 bases left between them. CDR3 protein: CASRTSWRHTGELFF. The CDR3 bases are TGCGCCAGCCGAACCTCTTGGAGGCACACCGGGGAGCTGTTTTTT.

J is TRBJ1-3 and V is TRBV28, with 7 bases that match TRBD1. The V and J ends lost 4 bases and 3 bases, in that order; junction bases with no gene match: 6. Germline CDR1 and CDR2: MDHEN and SYDVKM. The CDR3 consists of 15 residues. The CDR3 region is CASSSTGVFGNTIYF. The CDR3 bases are TGTGCCAGCAGTTCCACAGGGGTCTTTGGAAACACCATATATTTT.

The J gene is TRBJ2-2, the V gene TRBV11-2; the match to TRBD1 covers 12 bases. V shed 0 bases, J shed 6 bases, and the junction held 5 bases outside the gene matches. Germline CDR1 SGHAT, CDR2 FQNNGV. This CDR3 comprises 17 residues. This CDR3 is CASSLDWGQGAPGELFF. For the CDR3, the DNA is TGTGCCAGCAGCTTAGATTGGGGACAGGGGGCTCCCGGGGAGCTGTTTTTT.

This clone was observed a few times. The chain employs TRBV5-6 and TRBJ2-5; 8 positions match TRBD2. This CDR3 comprises 14 residues. J gave up 4 bases and V 3 bases, and 5 bases lay outside the gene matches. The germline V gene has CDR1 SGHDT and CDR2 YYEEEE. The CDR3 reads CASSSGLVLETQYF. The CDR3 bases are TGTGCCAGCAGCTCGGGACTAGTCCTAGAGACCCAGTACTTC.

The chain recombines TRBV28 with TRBJ2-5, with TRBD1 as a possible D gene (6 bases). Trimming took off 4 bases at V and 4 bases at J, with 13 bases between the two ends. The CDR3 sequence is 14 residues long. The germline CDR1 and CDR2 sequences are MDHEN and SYDVKM. CDR3 sequence: CASSSGPQGETQYF. Here the CDR3 DNA reads TGTGCCAGCAGTTCGGGGCCACAGGGAGAGACCCAGTACTTC. The entire variable domain, with the rest obtained from reference TRBV28 and TRBJ2-5, is as follows: DVKVTQSSRYLVKRTGEKVFLECVQDMDHENMFWYRQDPGLGLRLIYFSYDVKMKEKGDIPEGYSVSREKKERFSLILESASTNQTSMYLCASSSGPQGETQYFGPGTRLLVL.

The chain has TRBV7-2 and TRBJ2-7, with 9 bases lining up with TRBD2. Per the germline V gene, CDR1 is SGHTA and CDR2 is FQGNSA. The junction had 7 bases not matched to a gene; V was cut back by 1 base and J by 6 bases. CDR3 length: 15 residues. The CDR3 DNA sequence: TGTGCCAGCAGCTTAGTTGGCGGGGGGGCCGGCGAGCAGTACTTC. Translation gives CASSLVGGGAGEQYF.

In this sample, this clone turned up once. The rearrangement links TRBV18 to TRBJ1-1; D is uncertain. V dropped 3 bases and J dropped 1 base, with 6 bases sitting between them. The CDR3 loop spans 13 amino acids. Per the germline V gene, CDR1 is KGHSH and CDR2 is LQKENI. CDR3 sequence: CASSPQKNTEAFF. The CDR3 DNA is TGTGCCAGCTCACCTCAGAAGAACACTGAAGCTTTCTTT. The variable domain in full, with the rest retrieved from reference TRBV18 and TRBJ1-1, is NAGVMQNPRHLVRRRGQEARLRCSPMKGHSHVYWYRQLPEEGLKFMVYLQKENIIDESGMPKERFSAEFPKEGPSILRIQQVVRGDSAAYFCASSPQKNTEAFFGQGTRLTVV.

The sample holds a few counts of this clone. The chain has TRBV7-9 and TRBJ2-2; D may be TRBD1 (6 bases). With 11 bases removed from V and 5 bases from J, the gap between germline ends came to 12 bases. Per germline, CDR1 SEHNR and CDR2 FQNEAQ (reference sequence). The CDR3 covers 12 residues. CDR3 bases: TGTGCCGTACAGGGTTGGACCGGGGAGCTGTTTTTT. Amino acid sequence: CAVQGWTGELFF.

This chain joins TRBV7-9 and TRBJ2-4, with D tentatively TRBD1 (6 bases). V lost 6 bases to trimming and J lost 7 bases, with 19 bases between them. This CDR3 is built from 15 residues. CDR1 is SEHNR, CDR2 FQNEAQ, per germline (reference sequence). The CDR3 sequence: CASSPVRGRENIQYF. CDR3 nucleotide sequence: TGTGCCAGCAGTCCTGTCAGGGGCAGGGAGAACATTCAGTACTTC.

This sequence joins TRBV29-1 and TRBJ2-2; 10 bases map to TRBD1. The CDR3 sequence is 14 residues long. V shed 8 bases and J 1 base; nucleotides not matched to a gene: 4. Per germline, CDR1 SQVTM and CDR2 ANQGSEA. In nucleotides, the CDR3 is TGCAGCACCCGGACAGGGGGGAACACCGGGGAGCTGTTTTTT. Translation gives CSTRTGGNTGELFF.

This clone was counted a few times. The V and J genes are TRBV6-5 and TRBJ2-3, with D possibly matching TRBD2 (5 bases). The CDR3 sequence is 14 residues long. CDR1 and CDR2 from the germline V gene are MNHEY and SVGAGI. With 2 bases removed from V and 5 bases from J, the gap between germline ends came to 11 bases. The CDR3 bases are TGTGCCAGCAGTTACGATCAGAGGGTAGATACGCAGTATTTT. This encodes CASSYDQRVDTQYF.

In its sample, this clone was seen a few times. The gene calls are TRBV5-1 and TRBJ2-5, with D possibly TRBD2 on 6 matching bases. Trimming removed 2 bases at V and 5 bases at J, with 19 bases between. CDR1 SGHRS and CDR2 YFSETQ come from the germline V gene. The CDR3 has 16 amino acids. CDR3 amino acids: CASSLATGGVFETQYF. The CDR3 DNA is TGCGCCAGCAGCTTAGCTACTGGAGGGGTTTTCGAGACCCAGTACTTC.

This clone has only one observation. This chain uses TRBV7-9 with TRBJ2-1; D may be TRBD2 (5 bases). This CDR3 is built from 15 residues. The V gene's germline CDR1 is SEHNR and CDR2 FQNEAQ (reference sequence). V lost 2 bases and J lost 5, with 13 bases in between. DNA of the CDR3: TGTGCCAGCAGCTTACTACGGACTTTGGACAATGAGCAGTTCTTC. Its protein is CASSLLRTLDNEQFF. Complete variable domain (other parts from reference TRBV7-9 and TRBJ2-1): DTGVSQNPRHKITKRGQNVTFRCDPISEHNRLYWYRQTLGQGPEFLTYFQNEAQLEKSRLLSDRFSAERPKGSFSTLEIQRTEQGDSAMYLCASSLLRTLDNEQFFGPGTRLTVL.

The chain joins TRBV4-3 to TRBJ2-1; D gene unclear. Trimming removed 1 base from V and 2 bases from J, with 9 bases in between. This CDR3 region has 15 residues. Germline V CDR1 and CDR2: LGHNA, YSLEER. DNA of the CDR3: TGCGCCAGCAGCCAAGGACACGGAACCTACAATGAGCAGTTCTTC. This gives the protein CASSQGHGTYNEQFF.

J is TRBJ2-7 and V is TRBV11-2; TRBD1 matches 8 bases. The J segment lost 4 bases and the V segment lost 7 bases, leaving 6 bases of the junction unmatched. The germline CDR1 and CDR2 sequences are SGHAT and FQNNGV. The CDR3 is 13 residues long. The CDR3 region is CASTPGGAYEQYF. CDR3 DNA sequence: TGTGCCAGCACCCCAGGGGGCGCGTACGAGCAGTACTTC.

The rearrangement uses TRBV28 and TRBJ2-1; 9 bases match TRBD2. The CDR3 runs 13 residues. The J segment lost 3 bases and the V segment lost 8 bases, leaving 2 bases of the junction unmatched. Germline CDR1 reads MDHEN; CDR2 reads SYDVKM. The CDR3 sequence: CASGAGGYNEQFF. The CDR3 coding sequence is TGTGCCAGCGGAGCGGGGGGCTACAATGAGCAGTTCTTC.

The rearrangement links TRBV7-3 to TRBJ2-3; 9 bases agree with TRBD2. The CDR3 runs to 16 residues. V shed 9 bases, J shed 2 bases, and the junction held 12 bases outside the gene matches. Per germline, CDR1 SGHTA and CDR2 FQGTGA. The CDR3 coding sequence is TGTGCCAGTGCACTTAGCGGGAGTGGGATCACAGATACGCAGTATTTT. Translated: CASALSGSGITDTQYF.